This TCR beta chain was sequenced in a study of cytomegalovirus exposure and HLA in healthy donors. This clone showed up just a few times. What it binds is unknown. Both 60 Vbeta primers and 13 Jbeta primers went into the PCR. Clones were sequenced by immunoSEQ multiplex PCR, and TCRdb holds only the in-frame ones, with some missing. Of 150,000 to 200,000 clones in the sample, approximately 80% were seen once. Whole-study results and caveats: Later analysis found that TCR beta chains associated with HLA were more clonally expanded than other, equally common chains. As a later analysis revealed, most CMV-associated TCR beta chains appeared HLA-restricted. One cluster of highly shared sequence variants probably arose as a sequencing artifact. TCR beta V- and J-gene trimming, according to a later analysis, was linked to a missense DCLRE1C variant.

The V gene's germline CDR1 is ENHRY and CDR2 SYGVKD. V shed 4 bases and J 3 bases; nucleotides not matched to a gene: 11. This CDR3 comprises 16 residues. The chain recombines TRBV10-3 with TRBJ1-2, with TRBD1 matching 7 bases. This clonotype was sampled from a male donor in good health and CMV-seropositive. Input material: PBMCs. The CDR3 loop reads CAISGGTGAADYGYTF. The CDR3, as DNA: TGTGCCATCAGTGGGGGAACAGGGGCTGCTGACTATGGCTACACCTTC.